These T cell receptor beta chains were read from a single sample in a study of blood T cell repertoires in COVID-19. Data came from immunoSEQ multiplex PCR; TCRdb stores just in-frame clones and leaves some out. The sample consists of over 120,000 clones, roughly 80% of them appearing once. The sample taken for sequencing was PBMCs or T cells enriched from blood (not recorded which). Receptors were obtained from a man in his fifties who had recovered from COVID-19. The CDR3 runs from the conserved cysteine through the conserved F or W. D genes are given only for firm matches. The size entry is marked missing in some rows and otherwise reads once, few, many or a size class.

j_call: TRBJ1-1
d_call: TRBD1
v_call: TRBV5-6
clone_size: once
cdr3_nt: TGTGCCAGCAGCTTGGCATGGGCAGGGGGCACTGAAGCTTTCTTT
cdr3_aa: CASSLAWAGGTEAFF

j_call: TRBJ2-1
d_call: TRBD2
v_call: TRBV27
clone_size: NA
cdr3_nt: TGTGCCAGCAGTAGACCCTTCGCGGGGGGCTACAATGAGCAGTTCTTC
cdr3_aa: CASSRPFAGGYNEQFF

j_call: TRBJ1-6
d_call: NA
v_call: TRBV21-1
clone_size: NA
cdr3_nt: TGTGCCAGCAGCATCCGGCCCTGGGGGTTACAGGGAGGGGGTTTTAATTCACCCCTCCACTTT
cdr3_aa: CASSIRPWGLQGGGFNSPLHF

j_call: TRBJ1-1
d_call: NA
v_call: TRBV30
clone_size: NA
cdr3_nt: TGTGCCTGCCATGTGGGGGTGACAGGGAACACTGAAGCTTTCTTT
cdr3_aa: CACHVGVTGNTEAFF

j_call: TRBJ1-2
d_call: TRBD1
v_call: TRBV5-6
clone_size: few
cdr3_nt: TGTGCCAGCAGCTTGGATGGACAGGACTATGGCTACACCTTC
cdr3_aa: CASSLDGQDYGYTF

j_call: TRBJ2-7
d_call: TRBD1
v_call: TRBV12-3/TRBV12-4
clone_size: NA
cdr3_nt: TGTGCCAGCAGTCTTGGACAGGGCGGAGGGCAGTACTTC
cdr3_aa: CASSLGQGGGQYF

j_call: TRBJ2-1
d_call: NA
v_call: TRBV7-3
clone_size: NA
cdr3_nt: TGTGCCAGCAGCTTGAGGGCTAGCGTCTACAATGAGCAGTTCTTC
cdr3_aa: CASSLRASVYNEQFF

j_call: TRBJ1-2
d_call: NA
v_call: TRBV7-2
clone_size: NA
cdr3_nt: TGTGCCAGCAGCTTTAACAGCTATGGCTACACCTTC
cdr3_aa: CASSFNSYGYTF

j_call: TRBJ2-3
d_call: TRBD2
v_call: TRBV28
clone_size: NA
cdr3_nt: TGTGCCAGCAGTTTAGAGCGGGGGGGCCTCACAGATACGCAGTATTTT
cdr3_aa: CASSLERGGLTDTQYF

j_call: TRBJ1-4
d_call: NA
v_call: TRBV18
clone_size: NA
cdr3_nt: TGTGCCAGCTCACCTACAGACGTCAATGAAAAACTGTTTTTT
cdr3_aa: CASSPTDVNEKLFF

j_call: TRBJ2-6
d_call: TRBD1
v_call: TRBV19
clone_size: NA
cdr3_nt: TGTGCCAGTAGTATGACAGGGACCGGGGCCAACGTCCTGACTTTC
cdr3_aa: CASSMTGTGANVLTF

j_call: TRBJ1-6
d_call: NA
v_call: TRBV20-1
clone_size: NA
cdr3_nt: TGCAGTGCTAGTGTGGGCGCCTATAATTCACCCCTCCACTTT
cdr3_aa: CSASVGAYNSPLHF

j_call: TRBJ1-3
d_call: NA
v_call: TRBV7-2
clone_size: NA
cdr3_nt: TGTGCCAGCAGCTGGGCGCAGTTCGGCTCTGGAAACACCATATATTTT
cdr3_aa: CASSWAQFGSGNTIYF

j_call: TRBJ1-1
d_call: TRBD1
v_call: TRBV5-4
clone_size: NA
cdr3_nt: TGTGCCAGCAGCTTTGGACAGGGGGGACCCCTAGGGACTGAAGCTTTCTTT
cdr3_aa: CASSFGQGGPLGTEAFF

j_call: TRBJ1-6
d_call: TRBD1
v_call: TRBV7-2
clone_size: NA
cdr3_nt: TGTGCCAGCTTCACCCAGGACAGGAATTCACCCCTCCACTTT
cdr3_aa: CASFTQDRNSPLHF

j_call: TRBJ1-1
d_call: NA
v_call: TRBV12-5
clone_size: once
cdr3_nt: TGTGCTAGTGGTTTGGCCCCTAACACTGAAGCTTTCTTT
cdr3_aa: CASGLAPNTEAFF

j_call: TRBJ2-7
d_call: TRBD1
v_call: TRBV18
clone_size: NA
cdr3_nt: TGTGCCAGCTCTAGGACAGGGGCCTACGAGCAGTACTTC
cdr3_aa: CASSRTGAYEQYF

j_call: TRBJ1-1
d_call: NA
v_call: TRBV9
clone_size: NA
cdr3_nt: TGTGCCAGCAGCCCGGGGAGCCCGAACACTGAAGCTTTCTTT
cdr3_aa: CASSPGSPNTEAFF

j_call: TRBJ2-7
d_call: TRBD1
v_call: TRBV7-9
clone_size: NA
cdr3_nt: TGTGCCAGCAGCTTATTAGGGACAGGGTCCTACGAGCAGTACTTC
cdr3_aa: CASSLLGTGSYEQYF

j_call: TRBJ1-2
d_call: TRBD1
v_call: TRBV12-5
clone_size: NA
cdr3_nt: TGTGCTAGTGGGGAGGGGTCGGGACAGACTTATGGCTACACCTTC
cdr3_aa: CASGEGSGQTYGYTF

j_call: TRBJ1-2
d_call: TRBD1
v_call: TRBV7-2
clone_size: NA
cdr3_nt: TGTGCCAGCAGCTTAGATTCCGGGACAGGGGCCTCAGGGGGCTACACCTTC
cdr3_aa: CASSLDSGTGASGGYTF

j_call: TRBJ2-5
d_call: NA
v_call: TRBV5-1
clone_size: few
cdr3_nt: TGCGCCAGCAGCTTGAGACAGCCGTACCAAGAGACCCAGTACTTC
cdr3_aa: CASSLRQPYQETQYF

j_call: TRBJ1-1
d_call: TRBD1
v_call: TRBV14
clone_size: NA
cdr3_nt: TGTGCCAGCACCTCGGGACAGCCTCGTTTTATGAACACTGAAGCTTTCTTT
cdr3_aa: CASTSGQPRFMNTEAFF

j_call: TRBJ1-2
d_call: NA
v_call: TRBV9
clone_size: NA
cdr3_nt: TGTGCCAGCAGCGCGCAATTCGGATCGGGCTATGGCTACACCTTC
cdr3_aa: CASSAQFGSGYGYTF

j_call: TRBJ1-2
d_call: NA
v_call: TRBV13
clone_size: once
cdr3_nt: TGTGCCAGCAGCTTACAGGGGATCTATGGCTACACCTTC
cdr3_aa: CASSLQGIYGYTF

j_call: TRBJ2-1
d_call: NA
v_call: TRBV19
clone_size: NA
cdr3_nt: TGTGCCAGTAGTATCCTCCTTAGTGCCGTTAACGACAATGAGCAGTTCTTC
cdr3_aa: CASSILLSAVNDNEQFF

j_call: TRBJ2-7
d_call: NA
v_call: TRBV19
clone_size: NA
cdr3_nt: TGTGCCAGTAGTATAGCGAGGGGGACGGAAAACTACGAGCAGTACTTC
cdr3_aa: CASSIARGTENYEQYF

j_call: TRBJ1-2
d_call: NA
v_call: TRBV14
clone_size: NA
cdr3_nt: TGTGCCAGCAGCCTCAACGCGTGGTCTATCTATGGCTACACCTTC
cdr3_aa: CASSLNAWSIYGYTF

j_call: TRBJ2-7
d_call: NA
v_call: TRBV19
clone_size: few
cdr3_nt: TGTGCCAGTAGTATAGATCCCGCAGGGAACGAGCAGTACTTC
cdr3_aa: CASSIDPAGNEQYF

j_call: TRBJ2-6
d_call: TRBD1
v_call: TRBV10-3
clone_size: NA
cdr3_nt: TGTGCCATCAGTGGGGGTGACAGGGGACCTGGGGCCAACGTCCTGACTTTC
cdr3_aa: CAISGGDRGPGANVLTF

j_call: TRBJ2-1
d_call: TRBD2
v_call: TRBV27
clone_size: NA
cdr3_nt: TGTGCCAGCAGGCGGACTAGCGGGGGGCCCGTTATCCTCTACAATGAGCAGTTCTTC
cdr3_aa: CASRRTSGGPVILYNEQFF

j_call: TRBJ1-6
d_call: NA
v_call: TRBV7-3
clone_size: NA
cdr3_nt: TGTGCCAGCAGCTTAATCGGGGGTTCATCACCCCTCCACTTT
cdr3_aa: CASSLIGGSSPLHF

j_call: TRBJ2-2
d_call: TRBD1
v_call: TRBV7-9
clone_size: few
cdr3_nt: TGTGCCAGCAGCTCCGGGACAGGGCTTAACACCGGGGAGCTGTTTTTT
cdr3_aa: CASSSGTGLNTGELFF

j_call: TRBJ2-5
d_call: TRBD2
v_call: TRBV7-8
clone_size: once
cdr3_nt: TGTGCCAGCAGCTTAGCTCGCGGGGGGGCTCAGGAGACCCAGTACTTC
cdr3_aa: CASSLARGGAQETQYF

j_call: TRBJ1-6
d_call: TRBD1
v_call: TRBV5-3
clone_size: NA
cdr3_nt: TGTGCCAGAAGCTCAATCCGACAGGGGGAATTGGATTCACCCCTCCACTTT
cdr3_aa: CARSSIRQGELDSPLHF

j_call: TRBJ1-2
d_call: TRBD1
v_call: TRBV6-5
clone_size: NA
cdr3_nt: TGTGCCAGCAGTTACTCGGGACAGGGGGGTACTGGAGGCTACACCTTC
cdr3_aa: CASSYSGQGGTGGYTF

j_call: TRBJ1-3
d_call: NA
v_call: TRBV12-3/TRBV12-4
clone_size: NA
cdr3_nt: TGTGCCAGCACCTTTTCGAGGAACACCATATATTTT
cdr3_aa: CASTFSRNTIYF

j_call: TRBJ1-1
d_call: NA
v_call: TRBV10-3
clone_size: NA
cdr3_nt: TGTGCCATCCCCACCCAGCGGACTTACAGGGTGAACACTGAAGCTTTCTTT
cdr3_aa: CAIPTQRTYRVNTEAFF

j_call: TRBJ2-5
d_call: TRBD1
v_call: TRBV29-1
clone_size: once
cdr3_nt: TGCAGCGTTACAGGGGGTGAGACCCAGTACTTC
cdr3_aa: CSVTGGETQYF

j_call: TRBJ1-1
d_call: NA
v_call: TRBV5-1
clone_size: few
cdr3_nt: TGCGCCAGCAGCCCCATTGAACCCATACAGGGTTTCTTT
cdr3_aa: CASSPIEPIQGFF

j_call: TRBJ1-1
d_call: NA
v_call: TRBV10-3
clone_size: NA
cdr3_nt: TGTGCCATCAGTGACCTAGCCCGCCTAAGCACTGAAGCTTTCTTT
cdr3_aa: CAISDLARLSTEAFF

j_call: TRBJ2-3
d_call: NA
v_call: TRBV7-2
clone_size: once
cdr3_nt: TGTGCCAGCAGCTTGCGCCGGACAGCCTCAGATACGCAGTATTTT
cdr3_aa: CASSLRRTASDTQYF

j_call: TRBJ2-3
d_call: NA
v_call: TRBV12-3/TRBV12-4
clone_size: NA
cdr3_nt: TGTGCCAGCAGCGGAGATACGCAGTATTTT
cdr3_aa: CASSGDTQYF

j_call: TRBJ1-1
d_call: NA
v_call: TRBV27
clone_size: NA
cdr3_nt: TGTGCCAGCCGGGTGGGGAACACTGAAGCTTTCTTT
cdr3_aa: CASRVGNTEAFF

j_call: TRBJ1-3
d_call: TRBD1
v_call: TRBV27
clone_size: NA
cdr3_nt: TGTGCCAGCAGAAGAGACAGGGGTCCTGGAAACACCATATATTTT
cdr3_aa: CASRRDRGPGNTIYF

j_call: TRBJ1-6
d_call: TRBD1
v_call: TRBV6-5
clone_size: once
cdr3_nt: TGTGCCAGCAGTTACGGCCAGGGGGCTACCTCACCCCTCCACTTT
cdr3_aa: CASSYGQGATSPLHF

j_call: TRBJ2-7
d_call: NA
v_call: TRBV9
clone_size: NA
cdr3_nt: TGTGCCAGCAGCGAGGGGGACCGCTCGTCCTACGAGCAGTACTTC
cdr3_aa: CASSEGDRSSYEQYF

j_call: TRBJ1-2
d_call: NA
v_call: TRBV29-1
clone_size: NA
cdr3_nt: TGCAGCGTTGAAGATAGTAGATTCTATGGCTACACCTTC
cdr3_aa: CSVEDSRFYGYTF

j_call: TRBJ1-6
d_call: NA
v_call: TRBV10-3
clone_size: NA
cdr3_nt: TGTGCCATCAGTGATCAGGGGCCGGGAAATTCACCCCTCCACTTT
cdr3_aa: CAISDQGPGNSPLHF